The 26 T cell receptor beta chains in this list originate from one sample, sequenced in a study of cytomegalovirus exposure and HLA in healthy donors. Amplification used 60 Vbeta primers and 13 Jbeta primers. The protocol was immunoSEQ multiplex PCR, while the TCRdb copy is restricted to in-frame clones and leaves out a portion. The sample shows fewer than 95,000 clones, around 81% of them seen only once. Sample: PBMCs. The source of these receptors is a young man in good health and CMV-seronegative.

With regard to this clone: Other DNA variants within this sample encode the same CDR3. The chain recombines TRBV7-9 with TRBJ2-2; 9 bases map to TRBD2. This CDR3 is 15 amino acids long. V trimming: 2 bases; J trimming: 4 bases; junction bases outside the gene matches: 2. Germline values: CDR1 SEHNR, CDR2 FQNEAQ (reference sequence). The CDR3, as DNA: TGTGCCAGCAGCTTAAGCGGGGGGCGCACCGGGGAGCTGTTTTTT. Translation: CASSLSGGRTGELFF.

The chain joins TRBV9 to TRBJ2-1, with 8 bases matching TRBD2. The J segment lost 4 bases and the V segment lost 0 bases, leaving 3 bases of the junction unmatched. The CDR3 has 15 amino acids. CDR1 is SGDLS, CDR2 YYNGEE, per germline. Here the CDR3 reads CASSVGGTRYNEQFF. Here the CDR3 DNA reads TGTGCCAGCAGCGTAGGAGGGACTAGATACAATGAGCAGTTCTTC.

The rearrangement joins TRBV9 to TRBJ2-7; possible D gene TRBD1, 7 bases. V was shortened by 4 bases and J by 5 bases, with 22 bases between the two germline ends. The CDR3 covers 16 residues. Germline V gene sequence: CDR1 SGDLS, CDR2 YYNGEE. This chain's CDR3 is CASSLEGQPRLNEQYF. As DNA, the CDR3 is TGTGCCAGCAGCTTGGAGGGACAGCCTCGCTTGAACGAGCAGTACTTC.

This chain links TRBV10-3 with TRBJ2-7; TRBD1 might be the D (6 bases). The CDR3 loop spans 12 amino acids. V lost 8 bases and J lost 6, with 14 bases in between. Germline CDR1 and CDR2: ENHRY and SYGVKD. The CDR3 here is CAIGKGTFEQYV. CDR3 nucleotides: TGTGCCATCGGCAAGGGGACATTCGAGCAGTACGTC.

The chain joins TRBV7-3 to TRBJ1-2; D is uncertain. This CDR3 is built from 13 residues. Germline assignment: CDR1 SGHTA and CDR2 FQGTGA. V was shortened by 5 bases and J by 5 bases, with 12 bases between the two germline ends. CDR3 coding DNA: TGTGCCAGCAGCCCGGGTCTTCTTTATGGCTACACCTTC. Amino acid sequence: CASSPGLLYGYTF.

The count of this clone is one. This chain links TRBV7-2 with TRBJ1-2, with 12 nucleotides matching TRBD1. The CDR3 spans 14 residues. The germline gives CDR1 SGHTA, CDR2 FQGNSA. Trimming took 5 bases from V and 8 from J; bases not matched to a gene: 6. CDR3 sequence (DNA): TGTGCCAGCAGCGGGGACAGGGGGCGCGACGGCTACACCTTC. The encoded protein is CASSGDRGRDGYTF.

The gene calls are TRBV5-4 and TRBJ2-2; the match to TRBD2 covers 11 bases. Per the germline V gene, CDR1 is SGHNT and CDR2 is YYREEE (reference sequence). The length of the CDR3 is 17 residues. V lost 3 bases to trimming and J lost 4 bases; unmatched junction nucleotides: 8. The CDR3 loop reads CASSSHLAGGGTGELFF. The CDR3 nucleotides read TGTGCCAGCAGCTCCCACCTAGCGGGGGGAGGCACCGGGGAGCTGTTTTTT.

The chain carries TRBV7-9 and TRBJ2-3, with a possible D match to TRBD2 (5 bases). V shed 1 base and J shed 4 bases, with 9 bases lying between them. The CDR3 consists of 14 residues. Germline V CDR1 and CDR2: SEHNR, FQNEAQ (reference sequence). CDR3 nucleotides: TGTGCCAGCAGCTTAGTAGTCGGGGCAGATACGCAGTATTTT. The encoded protein is CASSLVVGADTQYF.

The J gene is TRBJ2-5, the V gene TRBV5-6; 11 bases line up with TRBD2. Germline CDR1 SGHDT, CDR2 YYEEEE. J gave up 9 bases and V 1 base, and 8 bases lay outside the gene matches. The CDR3 is 15 residues long. This CDR3 is CASSLRLAGGQSQYF. The CDR3 coding sequence is TGTGCCAGCAGCTTGCGGCTAGCGGGAGGCCAGTCCCAGTACTTC.

The CDR3 sequence is CASSTGVAPDTQYF. The CDR3 DNA reads as TGTGCCAGCTCAACGGGGGTTGCGCCAGATACGCAGTATTTT. The chain links TRBV18 to TRBJ2-3, with D perhaps matching TRBD2 (6 bases). Germline V lookup: CDR1 KGHSH, CDR2 LQKENI. V was shortened by 5 bases and J by 4 bases, with 13 bases between the two germline ends. The CDR3 is made up of 14 amino acids.

This clone was seen only a few times. This chain connects TRBV5-4 to TRBJ2-3; no reliable D call. Trimming took 4 bases from V and 6 from J, leaving 9 bases between them. Germline V CDR1 and CDR2: SGHNT, YYREEE (reference sequence). This CDR3 region has 12 residues. DNA for the CDR3: TGTGCCAGCAGCCTTAGTATCGATACGCAGTATTTT. Its translation is CASSLSIDTQYF.

This clone was recorded once. The V call is TRBV27, the J call TRBJ1-1; D unclear. The length of the CDR3 is 16 residues. Trimming cost V 6 bases and J 1 base, with 18 bases left between them. The germline V gene encodes CDR1 MNHEY and CDR2 SMNVEV (reference sequence). The CDR3 loop is CASSPRGYGGNTEAFF. For the CDR3, the DNA is TGTGCCAGCAGCCCAAGAGGTTATGGAGGGAACACTGAAGCTTTCTTT.

As regards this clone: At one of its ends the junction is not consistent with the germline gene, which may arise from a read error. Other nucleotide sequences in the sample specify the same CDR3. This rearrangement joins TRBV7-8 to TRBJ1-2; D unresolved. The CDR3 has 17 residues. CDR1 SGHVS and CDR2 FQNEAQ come from the germline V gene. DNA for the CDR3: TGCGCCAGCAGCTTAGAACACAGCCCTCGAGCTAACTATGGCTACACCTTC. Translation: CASSLEHSPRANYGYTF.

V is TRBV7-2 and J is TRBJ2-7; 12 nucleotides align to TRBD2. J gave up 4 bases and V 1 base, and 5 bases lay outside the gene matches. There are 16 residues in the CDR3. Germline V gene data show CDR1 as SGHTA and CDR2 as FQGNSA. The CDR3 DNA reads as TGTGCCAGCAGCTTAGAACTAGCGGGGGGCACATACGAGCAGTACTTC. Amino acids: CASSLELAGGTYEQYF.

This chain joins TRBV7-6 and TRBJ2-5; 10 nucleotides match TRBD2. After removal of 6 bases from V and 1 base from J, the junction contained 8 bases not matched to a gene. CDR1 is SGHVS, CDR2 FNYEAQ, per germline. This CDR3 has 16 amino acids. The CDR3 nucleotides read TGTGCCAGCAGTCTTCTAGCGGGAGTGCCCCAAGAGACCCAGTACTTC. This sequence encodes CASSLLAGVPQETQYF.

Here the CDR3 DNA reads TGCGCCAGCACCGGGACAGGGTTGAACACCGGGGAGCTGTTTTTT. Its translation is CASTGTGLNTGELFF. The rearrangement joins TRBV5-1 to TRBJ2-2; the match to TRBD1 covers 9 bases. The V gene's germline CDR1 is SGHRS and CDR2 YFSETQ. V dropped 6 bases and J dropped 1; count of bases not matched to a gene: 4. This CDR3 has 15 amino acids.

CDR3 sequence (DNA): TGTGCCAGCAGTTTTCGACAGGGGGCTTACGAGCAGTACTTC. Protein: CASSFRQGAYEQYF. The V and J genes are TRBV27 and TRBJ2-7; TRBD1 matches at 10 bases. After removal of 3 bases from V and 4 bases from J, the junction contained 3 bases not matched to a gene. CDR1 is MNHEY, CDR2 SMNVEV, per germline (reference sequence). There are 14 residues in the CDR3.

The rearrangement links TRBV19 to TRBJ1-5, with D unresolved. CDR1 and CDR2 (germline): LNHDA, SQIVND (reference sequence). CDR3 size: 14 residues. The V gene lost 7 bases and the J gene lost 10 bases, with 20 bases spanning the gap. In nucleotides, the CDR3 is TGTGCCAGTACCACCCGACACCAAGGCATCCCCCAGCATTTT. Its protein is CASTTRHQGIPQHF.

This clone has a single count. The chain carries TRBV7-6 and TRBJ2-5, with 7 bases matching TRBD1. Germline V gene sequence: CDR1 SGHVS, CDR2 FNYEAQ. J was trimmed by 8 bases and V by 4 bases; bases with no gene match: 7. There are 13 residues in the CDR3. CDR3 sequence (DNA): TGTGCCAGCAGCTCGCAAACAGGGGAAACCCAGTACTTC. Its translation: CASSSQTGETQYF.

This clone was seen only once. The J gene is TRBJ1-1, the V gene TRBV7-6; D gene unclear. The length of the CDR3 is 15 residues. V dropped 1 base and J dropped 2 bases, with 11 bases sitting between them. Per germline, CDR1 SGHVS and CDR2 FNYEAQ. The CDR3 spells CASSLGWGGNTEAFF. The CDR3 DNA reads TGTGCCAGCAGCTTAGGGTGGGGAGGTAACACTGAAGCTTTCTTT.

The CDR3 DNA reads TGTGCCAGCAGACGAACAGGGCCCCAGAGCTCTGGAAACACCATATATTTT. It encodes CASRRTGPQSSGNTIYF. The genes are TRBV2 and TRBJ1-3, with a weak D call TRBD1 (6 bases). This CDR3 is 17 amino acids long. Between the trimmed V and J ends, which lost 6 bases and 0 bases, there was a span of 18 bases. Germline V gene sequence: CDR1 SNHLY, CDR2 FYNNEI.

This clone was seen once. The V and J genes are TRBV6-6 and TRBJ2-7, with TRBD2 matching over 10 bases. The V gene's germline CDR1 is MNHNY and CDR2 SVGAGI (reference sequence). The CDR3 extends over 16 amino acids. Germline trimming cut 8 bases from V and 0 bases from J; bases unmatched to any gene: 10. This CDR3 reads CASGALAGLRSYEQYF. In DNA, the CDR3 is TGTGCCAGCGGAGCACTAGCGGGGCTTCGCTCCTACGAGCAGTACTTC.

This clone occurred a few times. The chain couples TRBV6-5 to TRBJ2-7; 8 nucleotides align to TRBD2. Germline CDR1 and CDR2: MNHEY and SVGAGI. The ends lost 5 bases at V and 3 bases at J; junction bases unmatched: 9. This CDR3 contains 15 residues. The CDR3 DNA reads as TGTGCCAGCAGTAGCACCGGGACTAGAATCTACGAGCAGTACTTC. It translates to CASSSTGTRIYEQYF.

The rearrangement uses TRBV10-2 and TRBJ2-3, with 11 bases fitting TRBD2. CDR1 and CDR2 from the germline V gene are WSHSY and SAAADI. The CDR3 consists of 17 residues. V shed 3 bases, J shed 3 bases, and the junction held 8 bases outside the gene matches. This chain's CDR3 is CASSDPRTSGLTDTQYF. The CDR3 nucleotides read TGCGCCAGCAGTGACCCCCGGACTAGCGGGTTAACAGATACGCAGTATTTT.

The gene calls are TRBV5-1 and TRBJ2-5, with TRBD2 matching over 7 bases. The junction had 12 bases not matched to a gene; V was cut back by 2 bases and J by 5 bases. Germline V CDR1 and CDR2: SGHRS, YFSETQ. The CDR3 consists of 16 residues. The CDR3 DNA sequence: TGCGCCAGCAGCTTTGCTAGCGGAATGCCTCTGGAGACCCAGTACTTC. This sequence encodes CASSFASGMPLETQYF.

CDR3 region: CASSTGTANNEQFF. The CDR3 nucleotides read TGCGCCAGCAGCACAGGGACCGCCAACAATGAGCAGTTCTTC. The V and J genes are TRBV5-1 and TRBJ2-1; tentatively, D is TRBD1 (6 bases). V shed 4 bases and J shed 5 bases, with 13 bases lying between them. This CDR3 has 14 residues. Germline CDR1 reads SGHRS; CDR2 reads YFSETQ. The complete variable domain, with remaining parts taken from reference TRBV5-1 and TRBJ2-1, reads KAGVTQTPRYLIKTRGQQVTLSCSPISGHRSVSWYQQTPGQGLQFLFEYFSETQRNKGNFPGRFSGRQFSNSRSEMNVSTLELGDSALYLCASSTGTANNEQFFGPGTRLTVL.